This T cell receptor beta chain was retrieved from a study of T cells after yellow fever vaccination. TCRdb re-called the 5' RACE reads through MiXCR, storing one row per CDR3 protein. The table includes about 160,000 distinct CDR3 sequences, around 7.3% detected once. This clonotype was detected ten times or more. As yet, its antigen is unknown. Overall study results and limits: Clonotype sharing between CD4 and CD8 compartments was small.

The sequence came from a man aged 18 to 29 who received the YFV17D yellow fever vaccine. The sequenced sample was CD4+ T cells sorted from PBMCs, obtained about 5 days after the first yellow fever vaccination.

CDR3 region: CASSAWDRGGSEAFF. In DNA, the CDR3 is TGTGCCAGCTCGGCATGGGACAGGGGTGGATCTGAAGCTTTCTTT. The chain carries TRBV18 and TRBJ1-1, with 10 bases fitting TRBD1. CDR1 is KGHSH and CDR2 is LQKENI in the germline V gene. With 6 bases clipped from V and 6 bases from J, the junction kept 10 bases outside the gene matches. This CDR3 is 15 amino acids long.